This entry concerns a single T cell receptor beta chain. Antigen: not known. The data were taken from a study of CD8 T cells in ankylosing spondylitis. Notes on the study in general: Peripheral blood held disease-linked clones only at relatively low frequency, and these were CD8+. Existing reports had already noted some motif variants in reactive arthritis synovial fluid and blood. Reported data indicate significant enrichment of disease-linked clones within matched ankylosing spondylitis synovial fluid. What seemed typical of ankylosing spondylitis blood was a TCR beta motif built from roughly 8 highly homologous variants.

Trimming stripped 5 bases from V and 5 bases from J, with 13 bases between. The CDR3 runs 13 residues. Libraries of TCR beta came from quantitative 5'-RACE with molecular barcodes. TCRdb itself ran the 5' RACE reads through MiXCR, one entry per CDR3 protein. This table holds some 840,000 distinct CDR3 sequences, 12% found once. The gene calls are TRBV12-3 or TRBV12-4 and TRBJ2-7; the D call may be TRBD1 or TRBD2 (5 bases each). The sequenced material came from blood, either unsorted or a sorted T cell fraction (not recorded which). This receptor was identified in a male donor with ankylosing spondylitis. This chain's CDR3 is CASSRVRGHEQYF. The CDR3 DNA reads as TGTGCCAGCAGTCGGGTGAGGGGCCACGAGCAGTACTTC.